This TCR beta chain derives from a study of T cells in Graves' hyperthyroidism and ophthalmopathy. Amplification targeted TCR beta CDR3 regions from RNA transcripts. When the TCR CDR3 underwent first-round RT-PCR, the HTBI primer set was used. A single record per CDR3 protein comes from TCRdb applying MiXCR to the multiplex PCR reads. Of approximately 640,000 distinct CDR3 sequences in the sample, roughly 46% were seen once. Notes on this clonotype: Its specificity is unknown.

Study observations and caveats: Model predictions of ophthalmopathy came a median approximately seven months before onset. Appearing also in blood were most of the thyroid clonotypes expanded above 0.001.

Investigators excluded patients with uncontrolled infection, other autoimmune disease, pregnancy or lactation. Diagnoses used clinical symptoms, serum thyroxine and TRAb, thyroid ultrasound and orbital computed tomography. V lost 5 bases, J lost 1 base, and 14 bases stayed unmatched. Per germline, CDR1 KGHDR and CDR2 SFDVKD. The CDR3 sequence is 19 residues long. The sample taken for sequencing was peripheral blood or thyroid tissue (not recorded which). The clonotype was recovered from an adult man with Graves' disease, either hyperthyroidism or ophthalmopathy (not recorded which). The genes are TRBV24-1 and TRBJ2-3; 10 bases align to TRBD2. In nucleotides, the CDR3 is TGTGCCACCAGTGGAGGGGCTAGCGGGAGATCGGCGGGCACAGATACGCAGTATTTT. Protein: CATSGGASGRSAGTDTQYF.